A selection of T cell receptor beta chains follows, all from one sample in a study of T cells after yellow fever vaccination. MiXCR, applied by TCRdb to the 5' RACE reads, yields one record per CDR3 protein. In the table there are about 340,000 distinct CDR3 sequences, approximately 4.2% of which are singletons. Sequencing used PBMCs, obtained 5 days after the yellow fever booster vaccination. The receptors stem from a man younger than 35 who received the YFV17D yellow fever vaccine. CDR3s include the opening cysteine and the closing phenylalanine or tryptophan. A D gene is named only where the DNA matches it firmly.

CSARGGPGPWGNYGYTF	TRBV20-1	TRBJ1-2	-
CASSLPSEHEQFF	TRBV5-4	TRBJ2-1	-
CASSSYQDNTGELFF	TRBV7-9	TRBJ2-2	-
CASSQDNGAGELFF	TRBV4-3	TRBJ2-2	-
CASSYSKFWAPGELFF	TRBV6-2/TRBV6-3	TRBJ2-2	-
CASSRTFSYPTDTQYF	TRBV11-2	TRBJ2-3	-
CASSAPTGTSGHHTYNEQFF	TRBV7-9	TRBJ2-1	TRBD2
CASSVQGIGTEAFF	TRBV5-1	TRBJ1-1	-
CASSTRTGGWETQYF	TRBV7-2	TRBJ2-5	TRBD1
CASSQSDSYEQYF	TRBV3-1	TRBJ2-7	-
CASSWSDRGLSDEQFF	TRBV7-9	TRBJ2-1	TRBD1
CASTRGPPRTEAFF	TRBV6-5	TRBJ1-1	-
CAWSVWTGAGETQYF	TRBV30	TRBJ2-5	TRBD1
CSARGAGNQPQHF	TRBV20-1	TRBJ1-5	-
CASRSTPAAAFF	TRBV7-3	TRBJ1-1	-
CASSLYPRGGEGYTF	TRBV4-1	TRBJ1-2	-
CATSRVTVRLESYNEQFF	TRBV15	TRBJ2-1	-
CASSSIRTVTISGANVLTF	TRBV6-2/TRBV6-3	TRBJ2-6	-
CASSPPPRSRGNTIYF	TRBV9	TRBJ1-3	-
CASSLDASNEKLFF	TRBV5-1	TRBJ1-4	-
CASSLSSGSTDTQYF	TRBV7-3	TRBJ2-3	-
CASSQRGTGEAGANVLTF	TRBV4-3	TRBJ2-6	TRBD1